These 18 T cell receptor beta chains came from one sample sequenced in a study of cytomegalovirus exposure and HLA in healthy donors (dated by TCRdb to the late 2010s). Preparation of the library involved the immunoSEQ multiplex PCR assay. For the multiplex PCR, a mixture combining 60 forward primers for TCR Vbeta segments and 13 reverse primers for TCR Jbeta segments was used. TCRdb retrieved this table from immuneACCESS and kept in-frame rearrangements only. Not all clones are present; in checked studies, unresolved V genes account for under half, and no reason is known for the remainder. The sample table records 100,000 to 120,000 clones; 70% to 80% of these occur just once. The ten most abundant clones make up 4.2% of the sample. Material for sequencing was PBMCs. These receptors came from a woman between 40 and 55 years old in good health and CMV-seropositive.

J is TRBJ2-1 and V is TRBV4-3; possible D gene TRBD2, 6 bases. V gave up 1 base and J gave up 0 bases, with 10 bases separating them. The germline V gene encodes CDR1 LGHNA and CDR2 YSLEER. CDR3 length equals 16 residues. CDR3 nucleotides: TGCGCCAGCAGCCAAGGGGCGGGGACCTCCTACAATGAGCAGTTCTTC. Translated: CASSQGAGTSYNEQFF.

This chain connects TRBV30 to TRBJ2-7; 8 nucleotides align to TRBD2. From germline, CDR1 is GTSNPN and CDR2 SVGIG (reference sequence). The trim removed 4 bases at V and 1 base at J, leaving 9 bases unmatched. The CDR3 totals 15 residues. CDR3 sequence: CAWIGRGGRSYEQYF. Written as DNA, the CDR3 is TGTGCCTGGATCGGACGCGGGGGGAGATCCTACGAGCAGTACTTC. The complete variable domain, with remaining parts taken from reference TRBV30 and TRBJ2-7, reads SQTIHQWPATLVQPVGSPLSLECTVEGTSNPNLYWYRQAAGRGLQLLFYSVGIGQISSEVPQNLSASRPQDRQFILSSKKLLLSDSGFYLCAWIGRGGRSYEQYFGPGTRLTVT.

This sequence joins TRBV27 and TRBJ2-1, with D unclear. The V gene's germline CDR1 is MNHEY and CDR2 SMNVEV (reference sequence). V was trimmed by 3 bases and J by 2 bases, leaving 14 bases between them. The CDR3 contains 16 residues. CDR3 in DNA: TGTGCCAGCAGTTTGTCTTCCCCCTTAGCCTACAATGAGCAGTTCTTC. As protein: CASSLSSPLAYNEQFF.

The rearrangement uses TRBV5-4 and TRBJ2-3; D is unclear. The CDR3 runs to 13 residues. Germline CDR1 and CDR2: SGHNT and YYREEE (reference sequence). The germline V and J ends were trimmed by 0 bases and 5 bases, with 7 bases remaining between them. CDR3 protein: CASSLVPGDTQYF. Here the CDR3 DNA reads TGTGCCAGCAGCTTGGTCCCCGGAGATACGCAGTATTTT.

The chain uses TRBV4-2 and TRBJ2-2, with D tentatively TRBD1 (6 bases). The length of the CDR3 is 16 residues. V dropped 6 bases and J dropped 6 bases, with 20 bases sitting between them. CDR1 and CDR2 from the germline V gene are LGHNA and YNFKEQ. The chain's CDR3 is CASSPNNRELAGELFF. The CDR3 nucleotides are TGTGCCAGCAGTCCTAACAACAGGGAATTAGCCGGGGAGCTGTTTTTT.

This chain joins TRBV5-4 and TRBJ2-5; 7 bases line up with TRBD2. Trimming took 3 bases from V and 5 from J; bases not matched to a gene: 13. Germline V gene lookup returns CDR1 SGHNT and CDR2 YYREEE (reference sequence). This CDR3 spans 16 amino acids. CDR3 residues: CASSSLWGGSSETQYF. CDR3 nucleotide sequence: TGTGCCAGCAGCTCCCTGTGGGGCGGGAGCTCTGAGACCCAGTACTTC.

This clone appeared a single time. V usage is TRBV18 and J usage is TRBJ1-6; D uncertain. Germline CDR1 reads KGHSH; CDR2 reads LQKENI. The CDR3 length is 14 residues. The V gene lost 6 bases and the J gene lost 8 bases, with 14 bases spanning the gap. The CDR3 here is CASSPGGKDSPLHF. The CDR3 DNA reads TGTGCCAGCTCGCCTGGAGGGAAGGATTCACCCCTCCACTTT. Full variable domain (outside the CDR3, taken from reference TRBV18 and TRBJ1-6): NAGVMQNPRHLVRRRGQEARLRCSPMKGHSHVYWYRQLPEEGLKFMVYLQKENIIDESGMPKERFSAEFPKEGPSILRIQQVVRGDSAAYFCASSPGGKDSPLHFGNGTRLTVT.

The chain recombines TRBV6-1 with TRBJ1-1, with 9 nucleotides matching TRBD1. The CDR3 runs 14 residues. Germline assignment: CDR1 MNHNS and CDR2 SASEGT. The trim removed 6 bases at V and 4 bases at J, leaving 6 bases unmatched. The CDR3 loop reads CASRRDREGTEAFF. CDR3 coding DNA: TGTGCCAGCAGGAGGGACAGGGAAGGCACTGAAGCTTTCTTT.

The V and J genes are TRBV7-8 and TRBJ1-5; D is possibly TRBD1 (6 bases). Looked up from germline, CDR1 is SGHVS and CDR2 is FQNEAQ. CDR3 size: 16 residues. V was pared by 0 bases and J by 4 bases, with 13 bases between. The CDR3 sequence is CASSLAGAFGNQPQHF. Here the CDR3 DNA reads TGTGCCAGCAGCTTAGCGGGGGCCTTTGGAAATCAGCCCCAGCATTTT.

The chain employs TRBV5-1 and TRBJ2-3; D might be TRBD1 (5 bases). Germline CDR1 and CDR2: SGHRS and YFSETQ. V lost 0 bases and J lost 4, with 9 bases in between. The CDR3 runs to 14 residues. CDR3 sequence: CASSLGQMPDTQYF. CDR3 DNA sequence: TGCGCCAGCAGCTTGGGACAGATGCCAGATACGCAGTATTTT.

The CDR3 sequence is CASSYTDNPQHF. CDR3 sequence (DNA): TGTGCCAGCAGTTACACGGACAACCCCCAGCATTTT. J is TRBJ1-5 and V is TRBV6-6, with D possibly being TRBD1 (5 bases). Trimming stripped 2 bases from V and 10 bases from J, with 9 bases between. Germline loops: CDR1 MNHNY, CDR2 SVGAGI (reference sequence). CDR3 length equals 12 residues.

The J gene is TRBJ1-1, the V gene TRBV5-6; D not certain. This CDR3 has 15 residues. V was cut by 0 bases and J by 0 bases, with 9 bases left in between. Germline loops: CDR1 SGHDT, CDR2 YYEEEE. The chain's CDR3 is CASSLETGMNTEAFF. The CDR3, as DNA: TGTGCCAGCAGCTTGGAAACGGGGATGAACACTGAAGCTTTCTTT.

In DNA, the CDR3 is TGTGCCAGCAGCGTAGGCGGGACAGGCTTCTATGGCTACACCTTC. Protein product: CASSVGGTGFYGYTF. V is TRBV9 and J is TRBJ1-2; the match to TRBD1 covers 8 bases. After removal of 0 bases from V and 4 bases from J, the junction contained 5 bases not matched to a gene. The CDR3 loop spans 15 amino acids. The germline V gene has CDR1 SGDLS and CDR2 YYNGEE.

This clone was seen only a few times. Mismatch with germline at one junction end may stem from a read error. The V gene is TRBV6-1, the J gene TRBJ2-5; the D gene is possibly TRBD2 (5 bases). The CDR3 runs 15 residues. CDR1 is MNHNS and CDR2 is SASEGT in the germline V gene. CDR3 nucleotides: TGTGCCAGCAGCGAAGCGGACTGGACCCAAGAGACCCAGTACTTC. Translation gives CASSEADWTQETQYF.

This chain connects TRBV6-5 to TRBJ1-1, with D unresolved. V lost 7 bases, J lost 1 base, and 13 bases lay in between. CDR1 MNHEY and CDR2 SVGAGI come from the germline V gene. The CDR3 length is 14 residues. The DNA of the CDR3 is TGTGCCAGCATGTCACGGGAAACGAACACTGAAGCTTTCTTT. It translates to CASMSRETNTEAFF.

A single count supports this clone. The rearrangement joins TRBV7-2 to TRBJ2-1; no definite D call. Trimming pared 3 bases from V and 0 bases from J, leaving 9 bases between. Germline V lookup: CDR1 SGHTA, CDR2 FQGNSA. The CDR3 has 15 residues. CDR3 bases: TGTGCCAGCAGCTTTGGCTTTTCCTCCTACAATGAGCAGTTCTTC. It translates to CASSFGFSSYNEQFF.

The chain carries TRBV2 and TRBJ2-2; D gene ambiguous. The CDR3 is made up of 15 amino acids. Germline values: CDR1 SNHLY, CDR2 FYNNEI. Trimming left V 2 bases short and J 0 bases short, with 7 bases between. The CDR3 nucleotides read TGTGCCAGCAGTGAAACACCGACGAACACCGGGGAGCTGTTTTTT. Translated: CASSETPTNTGELFF.

V usage is TRBV19 and J usage is TRBJ2-7; TRBD2 might be the D (5 bases). Trimming took 2 bases from V and 0 from J, leaving 14 bases between them. The CDR3 extends over 16 amino acids. The germline V gene encodes CDR1 LNHDA and CDR2 SQIVND (reference sequence). CDR3 residues: CASSIRGAVSSYEQYF. CDR3 nucleotide sequence: TGTGCCAGTAGTATACGGGGAGCGGTCAGCTCCTACGAGCAGTACTTC.